The clone carrying this T cell receptor (beta chain) occurred once. Its cognate antigen is unknown. This record belongs to a study of cytomegalovirus exposure and HLA in healthy donors. Findings and caveats of the study: A later analysis revealed that TCR association rates differed between HLA loci, peaking at DRB1 and bottoming out at HLA-C. Association of 16,951 TCR beta sequences with HLA alleles was found at 0.05 false discovery rate in a later analysis.

The CDR3 is 15 residues long. The ends lost 6 bases at V and 2 bases at J; junction bases unmatched: 7. Germline CDR1 and CDR2: MNHEY and SMNVEV (reference sequence). Primers included in the PCR were 60 Vbeta and 13 Jbeta primers. Measured with immunoSEQ multiplex PCR; TCRdb has only the in-frame clones, and not every one. The data show some 150,000 clones, roughly 80% seen once. This chain joins TRBV27 and TRBJ2-3; 8 bases agree with TRBD1. The receptor's source is a woman aged 30 to 39 in good health and CMV-seronegative. The sample consisted of PBMCs. In DNA form, the CDR3 reads TGTGCCAGCAGGCCCCCGGGACAGGTCACAGATACGCAGTATTTT. It translates to CASRPPGQVTDTQYF.